Listed here are 7 T cell receptor beta chains from one sample, sequenced in a study of blood T cell repertoires in COVID-19. Profiled with immunoSEQ multiplex PCR; TCRdb holds only in-frame clones, not every one. The table shows over 120,000 clones, with 75% to 90% occurring only once. The sequenced material came from PBMCs or T cells enriched from blood (not recorded which). The receptor set was obtained from a man aged 50 to 60 who had recovered from COVID-19.

The chain carries TRBV18 and TRBJ1-4; 9 bases map to TRBD1. In germline, CDR1 is KGHSH, CDR2 LQKENI. The ends lost 0 bases at V and 10 bases at J; junction bases unmatched: 15. The CDR3 covers 18 residues. CDR3 sequence reads: CASSPPGTGFGRDSKLFF. DNA of the CDR3: TGTGCCAGCTCACCACCGGGGACAGGGTTCGGCCGGGACTCAAAACTGTTTTTT.

The V and J genes are TRBV29-1 and TRBJ2-3, with TRBD1 matching 9 bases. Germline trimming cut 2 bases from V and 6 bases from J; bases unmatched to any gene: 6. Germline assignment: CDR1 SQVTM and CDR2 ANQGSEA. The CDR3 loop spans 14 amino acids. Here the CDR3 reads CSVELGQGWDTQYF. The CDR3 DNA is TGCAGCGTTGAATTGGGACAGGGCTGGGATACGCAGTATTTT.

The rearrangement links TRBV28 to TRBJ1-5; 11 positions match TRBD1. After removal of 8 bases from V and 3 bases from J, the junction contained 3 bases not matched to a gene. This CDR3 has 14 amino acids. CDR1 is MDHEN and CDR2 is SYDVKM in the germline V gene. CDR3 residues: CASRTGGTNQPQHF. Written as DNA, the CDR3 is TGTGCCAGCCGGACAGGGGGCACCAATCAGCCCCAGCATTTT.

The V gene is TRBV6-5, the J gene TRBJ1-2; possible D gene TRBD1, 5 bases. Germline CDR1 MNHEY, CDR2 SVGAGI. V lost 1 base and J 4 bases, leaving 16 bases between the germline ends. The CDR3 is made up of 16 amino acids. The CDR3 coding sequence is TGTGCCAGCAGTTACTTCCCCGCCCAGGGAGGCTATGGCTACACCTTC. Amino acid sequence: CASSYFPAQGGYGYTF.

The V call is TRBV14, the J call TRBJ2-7; D is undetermined. Per germline, CDR1 SGHDN and CDR2 FVKESK. This CDR3 is built from 12 residues. V dropped 4 bases and J dropped 2 bases, with 6 bases sitting between them. The CDR3 loop is CASSRLAYEQYF. The DNA for the CDR3 is TGTGCCAGCAGCCGGCTAGCCTACGAGCAGTACTTC.

This clone was seen once. V usage is TRBV28 and J usage is TRBJ2-7, with TRBD1 matching 9 bases. Germline CDR1 is MDHEN and CDR2 is SYDVKM. Trimming removed 5 bases from V and 1 base from J; junction bases left unmatched: 6. The length of the CDR3 is 15 residues. DNA for the CDR3: TGTGCCAGCAGTGCTGTGGGACAGGGTTCCTACGAGCAGTACTTC. Its translation: CASSAVGQGSYEQYF.

This rearrangement joins TRBV30 to TRBJ1-2; 7 bases are shared with TRBD1. Germline loops: CDR1 GTSNPN, CDR2 SVGIG (reference sequence). Unmatched junction bases numbered 2, after V lost 2 bases and J lost 2 bases. CDR3 length: 13 amino acids. As DNA, the CDR3 is TGTGCCTGGAGTCGGGACAGCAACTATGGCTACACCTTC. Translating it yields CAWSRDSNYGYTF.